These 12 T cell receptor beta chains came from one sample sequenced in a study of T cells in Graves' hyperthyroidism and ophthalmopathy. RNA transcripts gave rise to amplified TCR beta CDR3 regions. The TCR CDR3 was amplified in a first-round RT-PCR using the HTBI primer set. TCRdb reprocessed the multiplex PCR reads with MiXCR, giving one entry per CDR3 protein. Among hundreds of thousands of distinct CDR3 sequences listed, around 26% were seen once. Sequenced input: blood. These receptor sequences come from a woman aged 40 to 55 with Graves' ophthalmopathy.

As DNA, the CDR3 is TGTGCCAGCAGTTCCGGGACAGGGGGCCACACTGAAGCTTTCTTT. It is translated as CASSSGTGGHTEAFF. The genes are TRBV28 and TRBJ1-1; 12 positions agree with TRBD1. The CDR3 length is 15 residues. Germline CDR1 reads MDHEN; CDR2 reads SYDVKM. Trimming at V came to 4 bases and at J to 3 bases, leaving 3 bases not matched to a gene.

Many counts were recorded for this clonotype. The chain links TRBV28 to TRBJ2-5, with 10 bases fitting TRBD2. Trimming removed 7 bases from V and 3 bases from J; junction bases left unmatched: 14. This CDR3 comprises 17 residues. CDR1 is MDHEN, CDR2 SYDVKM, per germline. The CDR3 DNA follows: TGTGCCAGCACCCCCGGGCTAGCGGGAGCGGGAGAAGAGACCCAGTACTTC. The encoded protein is CASTPGLAGAGEETQYF.

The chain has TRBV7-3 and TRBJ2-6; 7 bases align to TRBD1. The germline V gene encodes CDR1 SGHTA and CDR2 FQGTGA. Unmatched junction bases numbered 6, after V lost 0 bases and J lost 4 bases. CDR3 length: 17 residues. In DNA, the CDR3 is TGTGCCAGCAGCTTAACCCAGGGGGTTGGAGGGGCCAACGTCCTGACTTTC. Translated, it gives CASSLTQGVGGANVLTF.

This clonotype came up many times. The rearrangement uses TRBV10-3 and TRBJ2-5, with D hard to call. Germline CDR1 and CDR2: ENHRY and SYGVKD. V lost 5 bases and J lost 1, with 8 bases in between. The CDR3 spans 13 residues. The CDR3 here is CAISRGPQETQYF. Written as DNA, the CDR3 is TGTGCCATCAGTCGAGGCCCCCAAGAGACCCAGTACTTC.

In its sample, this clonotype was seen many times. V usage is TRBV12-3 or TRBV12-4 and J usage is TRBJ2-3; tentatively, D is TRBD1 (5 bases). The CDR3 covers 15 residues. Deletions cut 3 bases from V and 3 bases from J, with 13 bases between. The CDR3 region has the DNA TGTGCCAGCAGTTTTCCCTCGGACACAACAGATACGCAGTATTTT. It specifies CASSFPSDTTDTQYF.

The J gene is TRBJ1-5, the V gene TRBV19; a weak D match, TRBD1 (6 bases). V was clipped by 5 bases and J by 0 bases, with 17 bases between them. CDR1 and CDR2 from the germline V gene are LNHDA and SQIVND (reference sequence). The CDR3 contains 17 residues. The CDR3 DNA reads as TGTGCCAGTAGTGTCTCCGGACAGATGTATAGCAATCAGCCCCAGCATTTT. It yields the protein CASSVSGQMYSNQPQHF.

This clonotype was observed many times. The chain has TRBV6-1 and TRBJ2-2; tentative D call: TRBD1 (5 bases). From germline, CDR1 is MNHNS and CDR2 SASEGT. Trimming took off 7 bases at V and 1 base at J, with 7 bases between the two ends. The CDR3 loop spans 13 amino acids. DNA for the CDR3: TGTGCCAGCAAGGGGCAGAACACCGGGGAGCTGTTTTTT. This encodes CASKGQNTGELFF.

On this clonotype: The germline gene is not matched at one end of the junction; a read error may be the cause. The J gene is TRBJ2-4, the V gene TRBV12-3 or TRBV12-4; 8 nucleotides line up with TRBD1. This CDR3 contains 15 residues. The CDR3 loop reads CASSIGGQVQNFQYF. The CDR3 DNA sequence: TGTGCCAGCAGTATCGGGGGACAGGTCCAAAACTTTCAGTACTTC.

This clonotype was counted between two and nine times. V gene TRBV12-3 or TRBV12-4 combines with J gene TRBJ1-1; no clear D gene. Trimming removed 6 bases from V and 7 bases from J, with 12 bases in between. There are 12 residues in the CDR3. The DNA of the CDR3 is TGTGCCAGCAGCCGAAGCGGTGTTGAAGCTTTCTTT. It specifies CASSRSGVEAFF.

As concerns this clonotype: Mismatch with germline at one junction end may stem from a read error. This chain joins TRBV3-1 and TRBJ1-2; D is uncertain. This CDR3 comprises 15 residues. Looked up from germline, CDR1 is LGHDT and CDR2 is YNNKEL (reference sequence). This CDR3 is CASSVRVRLGYGYIF. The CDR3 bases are TGTGCCAGCAGCGTCCGGGTCAGGCTAGGATATGGCTACATCTTC.

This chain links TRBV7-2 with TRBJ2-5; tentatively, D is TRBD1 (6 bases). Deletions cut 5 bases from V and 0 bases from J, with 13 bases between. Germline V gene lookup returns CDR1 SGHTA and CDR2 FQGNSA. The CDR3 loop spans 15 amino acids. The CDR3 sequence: CASSHYDRNQETQYF. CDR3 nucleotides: TGTGCCAGCAGCCATTACGACAGGAACCAAGAGACCCAGTACTTC.

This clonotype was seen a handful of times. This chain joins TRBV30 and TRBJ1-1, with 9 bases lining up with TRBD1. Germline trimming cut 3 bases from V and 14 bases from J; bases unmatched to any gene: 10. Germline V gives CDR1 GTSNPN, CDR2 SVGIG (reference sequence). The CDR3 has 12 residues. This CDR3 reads CAWSPGGTGSFF. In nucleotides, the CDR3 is TGTGCCTGGAGCCCCGGCGGGACAGGGTCCTTCTTT.